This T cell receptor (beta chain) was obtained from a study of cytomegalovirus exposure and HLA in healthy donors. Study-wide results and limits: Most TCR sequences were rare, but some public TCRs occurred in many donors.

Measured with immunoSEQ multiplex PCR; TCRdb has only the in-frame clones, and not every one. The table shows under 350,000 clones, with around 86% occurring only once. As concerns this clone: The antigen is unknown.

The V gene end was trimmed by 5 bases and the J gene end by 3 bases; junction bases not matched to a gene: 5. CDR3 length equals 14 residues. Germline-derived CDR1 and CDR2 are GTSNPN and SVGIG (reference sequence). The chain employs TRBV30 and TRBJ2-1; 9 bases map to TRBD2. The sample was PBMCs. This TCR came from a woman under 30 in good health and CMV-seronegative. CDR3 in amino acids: CAWAIAGVYNEQFF. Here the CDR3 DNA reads TGTGCCTGGGCTATAGCGGGAGTCTACAATGAGCAGTTCTTC.